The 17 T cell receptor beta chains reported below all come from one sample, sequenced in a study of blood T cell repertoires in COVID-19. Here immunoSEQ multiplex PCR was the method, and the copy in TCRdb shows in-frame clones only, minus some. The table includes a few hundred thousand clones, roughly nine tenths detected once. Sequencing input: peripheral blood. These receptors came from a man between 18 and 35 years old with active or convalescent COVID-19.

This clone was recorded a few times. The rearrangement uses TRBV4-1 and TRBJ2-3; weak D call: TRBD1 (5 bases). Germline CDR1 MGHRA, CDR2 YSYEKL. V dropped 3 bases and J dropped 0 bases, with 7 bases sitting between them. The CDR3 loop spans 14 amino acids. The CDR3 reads CASSQTASTDTQYF. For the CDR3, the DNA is TGCGCCAGCAGCCAGACAGCTAGCACAGATACGCAGTATTTT.

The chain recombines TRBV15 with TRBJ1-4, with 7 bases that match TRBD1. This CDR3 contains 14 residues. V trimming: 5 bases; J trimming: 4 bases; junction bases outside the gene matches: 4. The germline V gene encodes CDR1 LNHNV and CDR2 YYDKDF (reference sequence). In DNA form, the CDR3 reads TGTGCCACCAGCCCGGACAGGTTTAATGAAAAACTGTTTTTT. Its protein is CATSPDRFNEKLFF.

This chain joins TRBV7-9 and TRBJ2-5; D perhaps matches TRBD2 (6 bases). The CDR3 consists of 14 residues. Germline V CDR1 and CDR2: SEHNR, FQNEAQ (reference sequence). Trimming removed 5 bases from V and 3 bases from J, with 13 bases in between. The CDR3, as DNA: TGTGCCAGCAGCCGGACTACAGGTGAAGAGACCCAGTACTTC. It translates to CASSRTTGEETQYF. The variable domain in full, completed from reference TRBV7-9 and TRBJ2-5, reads DTGVSQNPRHKITKRGQNVTFRCDPISEHNRLYWYRQTLGQGPEFLTYFQNEAQLEKSRLLSDRFSAERPKGSFSTLEIQRTEQGDSAMYLCASSRTTGEETQYFGPGTRLLVL.

CDR3 coding DNA: TGTGCCACCAGCATAGGGACAGGGGGCTCTAGCAATCAGCCCCAGCATTTT. Protein: CATSIGTGGSSNQPQHF. V usage is TRBV15 and J usage is TRBJ1-5; 12 bases align to TRBD1. With V trimmed by 4 bases and J by 0 bases, 4 bases remained unmatched. Germline V gene sequence: CDR1 LNHNV, CDR2 YYDKDF (reference sequence). This CDR3 is built from 17 residues.

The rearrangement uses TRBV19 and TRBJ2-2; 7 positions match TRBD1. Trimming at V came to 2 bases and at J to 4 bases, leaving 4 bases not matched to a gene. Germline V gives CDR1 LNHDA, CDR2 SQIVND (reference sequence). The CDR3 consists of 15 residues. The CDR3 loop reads CASSIQQGPTGELFF. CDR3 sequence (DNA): TGTGCCAGTAGTATACAACAGGGGCCCACCGGGGAGCTGTTTTTT.

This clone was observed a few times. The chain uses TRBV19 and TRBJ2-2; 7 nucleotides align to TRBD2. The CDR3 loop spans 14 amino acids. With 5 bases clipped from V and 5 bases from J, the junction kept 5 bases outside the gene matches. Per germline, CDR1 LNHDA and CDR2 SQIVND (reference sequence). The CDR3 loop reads CASSPALATGELFF. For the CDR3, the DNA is TGTGCCAGTAGTCCGGCACTAGCGACCGGGGAGCTGTTTTTT.

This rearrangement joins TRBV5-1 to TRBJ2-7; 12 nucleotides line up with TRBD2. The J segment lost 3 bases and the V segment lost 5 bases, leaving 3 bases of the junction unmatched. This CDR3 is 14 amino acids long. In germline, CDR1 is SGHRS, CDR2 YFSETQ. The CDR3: CASSRLAGDYEQYF. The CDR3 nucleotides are TGCGCCAGCAGTCGACTAGCGGGAGACTACGAGCAGTACTTC.

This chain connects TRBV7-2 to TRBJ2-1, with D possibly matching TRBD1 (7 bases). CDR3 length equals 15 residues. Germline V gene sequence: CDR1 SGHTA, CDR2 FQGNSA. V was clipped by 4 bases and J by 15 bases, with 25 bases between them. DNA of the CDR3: TGTGCCAGCAGCTCCTACCTGTTAGCGCAGGGGGGCGTGTTCTTC. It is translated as CASSSYLLAQGGVFF.

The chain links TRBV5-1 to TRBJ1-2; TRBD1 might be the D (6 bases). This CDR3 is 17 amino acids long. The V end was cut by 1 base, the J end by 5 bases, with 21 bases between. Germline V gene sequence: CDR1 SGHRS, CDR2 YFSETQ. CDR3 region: CASSLYSRAGVGYGYTF. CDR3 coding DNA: TGCGCCAGCAGCTTGTATTCTCGGGCAGGGGTAGGGTATGGCTACACCTTC.

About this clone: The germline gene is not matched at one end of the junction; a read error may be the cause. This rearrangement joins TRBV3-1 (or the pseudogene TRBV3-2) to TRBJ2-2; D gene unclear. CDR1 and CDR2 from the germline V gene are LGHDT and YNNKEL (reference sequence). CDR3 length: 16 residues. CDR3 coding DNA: TGTGCCAGCCGAAGTACTGAGTGGCTTAACAGCGGGGAGCTGTTTTTT. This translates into CASRSTEWLNSGELFF.

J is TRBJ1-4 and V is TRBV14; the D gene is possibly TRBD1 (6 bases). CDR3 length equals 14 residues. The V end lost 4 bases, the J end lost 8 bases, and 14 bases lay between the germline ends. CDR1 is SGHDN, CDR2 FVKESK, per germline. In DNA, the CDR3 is TGTGCCAGCAGCCGGGGGCTCCTGGGGGAAAAACTGTTTTTT. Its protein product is CASSRGLLGEKLFF.

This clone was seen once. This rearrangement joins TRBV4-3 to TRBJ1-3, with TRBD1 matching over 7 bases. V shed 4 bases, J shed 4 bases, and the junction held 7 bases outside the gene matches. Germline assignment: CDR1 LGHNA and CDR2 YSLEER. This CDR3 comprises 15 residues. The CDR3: CASSRDRAEGNTIYF. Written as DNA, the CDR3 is TGCGCCAGCAGCCGTGACAGGGCCGAAGGAAACACCATATATTTT.

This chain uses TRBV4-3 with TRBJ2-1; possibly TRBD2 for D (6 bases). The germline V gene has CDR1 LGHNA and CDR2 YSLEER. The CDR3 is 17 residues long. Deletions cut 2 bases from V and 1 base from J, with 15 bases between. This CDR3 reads CASSQHHTSYSYNEQFF. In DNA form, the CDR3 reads TGCGCCAGCAGCCAACATCACACTAGCTATTCCTACAATGAGCAGTTCTTC.

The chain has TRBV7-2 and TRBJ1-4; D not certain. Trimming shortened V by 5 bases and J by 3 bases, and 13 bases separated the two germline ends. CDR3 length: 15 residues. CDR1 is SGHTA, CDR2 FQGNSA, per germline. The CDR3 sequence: CASSTRYGANEKLFF. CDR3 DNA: TGTGCCAGCAGCACTAGGTACGGGGCTAATGAAAAACTGTTTTTT.

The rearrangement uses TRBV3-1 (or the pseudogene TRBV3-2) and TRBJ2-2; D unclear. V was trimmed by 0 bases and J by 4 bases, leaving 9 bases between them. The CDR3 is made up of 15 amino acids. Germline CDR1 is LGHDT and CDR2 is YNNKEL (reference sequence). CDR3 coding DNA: TGTGCCAGCAGCCAAGAGGGCTATCCCACCGGGGAGCTGTTTTTT. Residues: CASSQEGYPTGELFF.

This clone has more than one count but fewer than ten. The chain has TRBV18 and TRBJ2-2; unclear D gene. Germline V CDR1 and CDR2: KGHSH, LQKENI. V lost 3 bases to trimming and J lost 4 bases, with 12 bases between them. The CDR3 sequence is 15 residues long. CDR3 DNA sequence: TGTGCCAGCTCACCCTTAATCAGAACCACCGGGGAGCTGTTTTTT. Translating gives CASSPLIRTTGELFF.

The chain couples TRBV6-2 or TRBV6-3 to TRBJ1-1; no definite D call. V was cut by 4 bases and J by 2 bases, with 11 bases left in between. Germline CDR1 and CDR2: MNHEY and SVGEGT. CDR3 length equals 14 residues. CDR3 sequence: CASSSHQINTEAFF. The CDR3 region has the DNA TGTGCCAGCAGTTCCCATCAGATTAACACTGAAGCTTTCTTT.